The rows below give T cell receptor beta chains drawn from one sample of a study of graft-versus-host responses after intestinal transplantation. Antigen specificity for these receptors is unknown. The method was immunoSEQ multiplex PCR; TCRdb's version includes in-frame clones alone and lacks a portion of them. The sample contains approximately 85,000 clones, 80% to 95% of which appear only once. The material was unstimulated CD8+ T cells sorted from spleen or lymph node cells, obtained before transplant. Receptors were obtained from a human donor who was the organ donor for an intestinal transplant. The CDR3 runs from the conserved cysteine through the conserved F or W. Fields, in order: D gene, V gene, J gene, clone size, CDR3 protein, CDR3 DNA. A D gene is named only where the DNA matches it firmly. The size of a clone is reported for some rows only, either as once, few or many, or as a class for expanded clones.

>TRBD1|TRBV27|TRBJ1-2|.
CASSSRTGEGGYTF
TGTGCCAGCAGTTCACGGACAGGGGAGGGAGGCTACACCTTC
>.|TRBV19|TRBJ2-1|once
CASSIGRGASYNEQFF
TGTGCCAGTAGTATAGGACGGGGGGCCTCCTACAATGAGCAGTTCTTC
>.|TRBV7-8|TRBJ1-2|.
CASSLGGQFYGYTF
TGTGCCAGCAGCTTAGGGGGCCAGTTCTATGGCTACACCTTC
>.|TRBV11-3|TRBJ2-7|.
CASSLESGGTYEQYF
TGTGCCAGCAGCTTAGAATCTGGGGGCACCTACGAGCAGTACTTC
>.|TRBV4-2|TRBJ2-2|.
CASKDFGATGELFF
TGTGCCAGCAAGGATTTCGGGGCCACCGGGGAGCTGTTTTTT
>.|TRBV7-2|TRBJ2-1|.
CASSLVNGGSNEQFF
TGTGCCAGCAGCTTAGTAAATGGTGGCAGCAATGAGCAGTTCTTC
>TRBD1|TRBV5-1|TRBJ2-7|.
CASRRDRSYEQYF
TGCGCCAGCAGACGGGACAGATCCTACGAGCAGTACTTC
>.|TRBV15|TRBJ1-2|once
CATSSVAGPDGYTF
TGTGCCACCAGCAGTGTGGCGGGGCCCGATGGCTACACCTTC
>.|TRBV6-1|TRBJ2-3|.
CASEVGIVSVDTQYF
TGTGCCTCTGAAGTGGGGATAGTGTCCGTAGATACGCAGTATTTT
>.|TRBV5-6|TRBJ2-1|.
CASSPYLPAGLVGDEQFF
TGTGCCAGCAGCCCGTACCTGCCGGCAGGATTGGTCGGCGATGAGCAGTTCTTC
>.|TRBV9|TRBJ2-6|.
CASSVSSGANVLTF
TGTGCCAGCAGCGTTAGCTCTGGGGCCAACGTCCTGACTTTC
>.|TRBV7-9|TRBJ2-3|.
CASSPWSVVDTQYF
TGTGCCAGCAGCCCCTGGTCAGTCGTGGATACGCAGTATTTT
>TRBD1|TRBV27|TRBJ2-7|.
CASSLAGQVSYEQYF
TGTGCCAGCAGTTTGGCGGGACAGGTTTCCTACGAGCAGTACTTC
>.|TRBV5-1|TRBJ1-5|.
CASSLDGYSNQPQHF
TGCGCCAGCAGCTTGGACGGTTATAGCAATCAGCCCCAGCATTTT
>TRBD1|TRBV27|TRBJ2-7|.
CASSLAGTGGEQYF
TGTGCCAGCAGTTTAGCTGGGACAGGGGGAGAGCAGTACTTC
>TRBD2|TRBV4-1|TRBJ2-1|.
CASSRWGLAELLNEQFF
TGCGCCAGCAGCAGATGGGGACTAGCAGAACTCTTAAATGAGCAGTTCTTC
>TRBD2|TRBV19|TRBJ2-4|.
CASSIGLAENIQYF
TGTGCCAGTAGTATAGGACTAGCGGAAAACATTCAGTACTTC
>.|TRBV5-6|TRBJ2-1|.
CASSLGGRPHEQFF
TGTGCCAGCAGCTTGGGGGGTCGGCCACATGAGCAGTTCTTC
>.|TRBV5-1|TRBJ2-7|.
CASSLGVSSDEQYF
TGCGCCAGCAGCTTGGGGGTTAGTAGTGACGAGCAGTACTTC
>.|TRBV1|TRBJ1-5|.
CTSSRGVGCQGSNQPQHF
TGCACCAGCAGCCGAGGGGTTGGGTGTCAGGGGAGCAATCAGCCCCAGCATTTT
>TRBD1|TRBV10-2|TRBJ1-3|.
CASSESGTGVSSGNTIYF
TGCGCCAGCAGTGAGTCAGGGACAGGGGTGTCATCTGGAAACACCATATATTTT
>.|TRBV6-1|TRBJ2-1|.
CASCQNSYNEQFF
TGTGCCAGTTGCCAGAACTCCTACAATGAGCAGTTCTTC
>.|TRBV9|TRBJ2-7|few
CASSRDTSYEQYF
TGTGCCAGCAGTAGAGACACCTCCTACGAGCAGTACTTC
>TRBD1|TRBV19|TRBJ2-7|.
CASSIGQGQSSYEQYF
TGTGCCAGTAGTATAGGTCAGGGACAGAGCTCCTACGAGCAGTACTTC
>TRBD2|TRBV11-2|TRBJ2-1|.
CASSNDGLAGAREQFF
TGTGCCAGCAGTAATGACGGACTAGCGGGGGCCCGTGAGCAGTTCTTC
>.|TRBV6-6|TRBJ2-7|.
CASSYGGGGYEQYF
TGTGCCAGCAGTTACGGCGGAGGAGGCTACGAGCAGTACTTC
>.|TRBV27|TRBJ2-1|.
CASSLLPHREQFF
TGTGCCAGCAGTTTACTGCCTCATCGTGAGCAGTTCTTC
>.|TRBV9|TRBJ1-2|.
CASSALGGYTF
TGTGCCAGCAGCGCCCTAGGGGGCTACACCTTC
>.|TRBV11-2|TRBJ2-7|once
CASSRSVGVFVPYEQYF
TGTGCCAGCAGCCGCTCGGTAGGGGTCTTCGTTCCCTACGAGCAGTACTTC
>TRBD2|TRBV25-1|TRBJ2-1|.
CASSAGTSAYNEQFF
TGTGCCAGCAGTGCGGGGACTAGCGCATACAATGAGCAGTTCTTC
>.|TRBV23-1|TRBJ2-7|.
CASSQSIGRECEQYF
TGCGCCAGCAGTCAATCGATCGGCAGGGAATGCGAGCAGTACTTC
>TRBD1|TRBV4-1|TRBJ1-6|.
CASSQGLRGHGRPLHF
TGCGCCAGCAGCCAAGGCCTCAGGGGGCACGGAAGACCCCTCCACTTT